These 21 T cell receptor beta chains were all obtained from the same sample, sequenced in a study of T cell responses to AZD1222 COVID-19 vaccine. The table came from immunoSEQ multiplex PCR; TCRdb's copy has only in-frame clones and leaves some out. This sample has some 140,000 clones, with around 90% found just once. The starting material was peripheral blood, obtained on day 0 of AZD1222 vaccination. The receptor set was obtained from an adult in good health.

The rearrangement uses TRBV3-1 (or the pseudogene TRBV3-2) and TRBJ2-7; TRBD1 matches at 8 bases. V dropped 4 bases and J dropped 5; count of bases not matched to a gene: 13. The germline CDR1 and CDR2 sequences are LGHDT and YNNKEL (reference sequence). This CDR3 has 16 amino acids. The CDR3 DNA sequence: TGTGCCAGCAGCCGAAGAACTGCCGACAGGGGCAACGAGCAGTACTTC. Translated, it gives CASSRRTADRGNEQYF.

The rearrangement uses TRBV7-9 and TRBJ1-1, with D hard to call. Looked up from germline, CDR1 is SEHNR and CDR2 is FQNEAQ (reference sequence). Trimming took off 5 bases at V and 4 bases at J, with 17 bases between the two ends. This CDR3 has 15 residues. The CDR3 protein is CASSQMTAGGTEAFF. In DNA form, the CDR3 reads TGTGCCAGCAGCCAAATGACGGCCGGTGGCACTGAAGCTTTCTTT.

The genes are TRBV5-4 and TRBJ2-3, with D possibly being TRBD1 or TRBD2 (5 bases each). The length of the CDR3 is 15 residues. Deletions cut 4 bases from V and 3 bases from J, with 15 bases between. CDR1 is SGHNT, CDR2 YYREEE, per germline (reference sequence). CDR3 amino acids: CASSPGTARTDTQYF. The CDR3 DNA reads as TGTGCCAGCAGCCCTGGGACGGCGAGGACAGATACGCAGTATTTT. Full variable domain (remainder filled in from reference TRBV5-4 and TRBJ2-3): ETGVTQSPTHLIKTRGQQVTLRCSSQSGHNTVSWYQQALGQGPQFIFQYYREEENGRGNFPPRFSGLQFPNYSSELNVNALELDDSALYLCASSPGTARTDTQYFGPGTRLTVL.

This chain joins TRBV18 and TRBJ1-4; D possibly corresponds to TRBD1 (5 bases). The CDR3 has 16 residues. CDR1 is KGHSH and CDR2 is LQKENI in the germline V gene. V was shortened by 3 bases and J by 2 bases, with 13 bases between the two germline ends. The CDR3 region has the DNA TGTGCCAGCTCACCCAATGTTTGGGGGACTAATGAAAAACTGTTTTTT. Protein sequence: CASSPNVWGTNEKLFF.

A note on this clone: Distinct nucleotide sequences in the sample also encode this CDR3. This chain connects TRBV7-2 to TRBJ1-2; D perhaps matches TRBD1 (5 bases). The V gene lost 1 base and the J gene lost 4 bases, with 13 bases spanning the gap. This CDR3 is 15 amino acids long. Germline CDR1 and CDR2: SGHTA and FQGNSA. The CDR3 protein is CASSLGGGMGYGYTF. The CDR3 DNA reads as TGTGCCAGCAGCTTAGGGGGCGGGATGGGCTATGGCTACACCTTC.

The chain employs TRBV30 and TRBJ1-3; D is uncertain. The CDR3 runs to 13 residues. Germline CDR1 reads GTSNPN; CDR2 reads SVGIG (reference sequence). V was trimmed by 6 bases and J by 3 bases, leaving 12 bases between them. The CDR3: CACSLDRGNTIYF. The CDR3 nucleotides are TGTGCCTGTAGCTTGGACCGTGGAAACACCATATATTTT.

The CDR3 nucleotides are TGTGCCAGCAGCTTAGTGTGGCAGCCCTCCGGCGGTGAAAAACTGTTTTTT. It translates to CASSLVWQPSGGEKLFF. The chain couples TRBV11-2 to TRBJ1-4; D gene ambiguous. From germline, CDR1 is SGHAT and CDR2 FQNNGV. Between the trimmed V and J ends, which lost 1 base and 7 bases, there was a span of 19 bases. CDR3 length: 17 residues.

The chain is built from TRBV21-1 and TRBJ1-6. TRBV21-1 is a listed pseudogene. The CDR3 consists of 15 residues. CDR3 loop: CASSKVSPEDSPLHF. In nucleotides, the CDR3 is TGTGCCAGCAGCAAAGTTAGCCCTGAGGATTCACCCCTCCACTTT.

The chain employs TRBV5-1 and TRBJ2-7, with a possible D match to TRBD1 (5 bases). V was clipped by 0 bases and J by 2 bases, with 9 bases between them. Germline V gene lookup returns CDR1 SGHRS and CDR2 YFSETQ. The CDR3 loop spans 14 amino acids. Here the CDR3 reads CASSLEGPPYEQYF. The CDR3 coding sequence is TGCGCCAGCAGCTTGGAGGGGCCCCCCTACGAGCAGTACTTC. The full variable domain, with the rest looked up from reference TRBV5-1 and TRBJ2-7, is KAGVTQTPRYLIKTRGQQVTLSCSPISGHRSVSWYQQTPGQGLQFLFEYFSETQRNKGNFPGRFSGRQFSNSRSEMNVSTLELGDSALYLCASSLEGPPYEQYFGPGTRLTVT.

This sequence joins TRBV30 and TRBJ1-2, with 10 bases aligning to TRBD1. The V gene end was trimmed by 3 bases and the J gene end by 8 bases; junction bases not matched to a gene: 9. The CDR3 sequence is 14 residues long. From germline, CDR1 is GTSNPN and CDR2 SVGIG (reference sequence). The CDR3 here is CAWRGTGEWSGYTF. Written as DNA, the CDR3 is TGTGCCTGGAGAGGGACAGGGGAATGGTCGGGCTACACCTTC.

The chain carries TRBV11-3 and TRBJ2-5; no reliable D call. This CDR3 has 15 amino acids. CDR1 and CDR2 (germline): SGHNT, YENEEA. Trimming removed 1 base at V and 5 bases at J, with 14 bases between. CDR3 DNA: TGTGCCAGCAGCTTAGGTGTTCTGGTTACGGAGACCCAGTACTTC. This codes for CASSLGVLVTETQYF. The full variable domain, its missing parts supplied by reference TRBV11-3 and TRBJ2-5, is EAGVVQSPRYKIIEKKQPVAFWCNPISGHNTLYWYLQNLGQGPELLIRYENEEAVDDSQLPKDRFSAERLKGVDSTLKIQPAELGDSAVYLCASSLGVLVTETQYFGPGTRLLVL.

V and J are TRBV9 and TRBJ2-2; possible D gene TRBD1, 5 bases. The CDR3 consists of 14 residues. Per the germline V gene, CDR1 is SGDLS and CDR2 is YYNGEE. The V end lost 4 bases, the J end lost 7 bases, and 14 bases lay between the germline ends. The chain's CDR3 is CASSSPGSGGELFF. The CDR3 nucleotides are TGTGCCAGCAGCTCCCCAGGGTCAGGCGGGGAGCTGTTTTTT.

The chain has TRBV7-2 and TRBJ1-6; 9 nucleotides match TRBD1. The ends lost 3 bases at V and 12 bases at J; junction bases unmatched: 0. The CDR3 loop spans 12 amino acids. Germline CDR1 reads SGHTA; CDR2 reads FQGNSA. This CDR3 reads CASSLDRGPLHF. The CDR3 DNA sequence: TGTGCCAGCAGCTTGGACAGGGGACCCCTCCACTTT. The full variable domain, its missing parts supplied by reference TRBV7-2 and TRBJ1-6, is GAGVSQSPSNKVTEKGKDVELRCDPISGHTALYWYRQSLGQGLEFLIYFQGNSAPDKSGLPSDRFSAERTGGSVSTLTIQRTQQEDSAVYLCASSLDRGPLHFGNGTRLTVT.

V is TRBV28 and J is TRBJ1-4; D uncertain. The CDR3 has 16 amino acids. V was pared by 3 bases and J by 0 bases, with 11 bases between. The V gene's germline CDR1 is MDHEN and CDR2 SYDVKM. The CDR3 sequence: CASSFRSYSTNEKLFF. CDR3 bases: TGTGCCAGCAGTTTTCGGTCCTACTCAACTAATGAAAAACTGTTTTTT. Drawing the rest from reference TRBV28 and TRBJ1-4, the complete variable domain is DVKVTQSSRYLVKRTGEKVFLECVQDMDHENMFWYRQDPGLGLRLIYFSYDVKMKEKGDIPEGYSVSREKKERFSLILESASTNQTSMYLCASSFRSYSTNEKLFFGSGTQLSVL.

CDR3 nucleotide sequence: TGTGCCAGCAGTCGCGGGGGGCCGGGCTACAATGAGCAGTTCTTC. Translation gives CASSRGGPGYNEQFF. This chain uses TRBV6-2 or TRBV6-3 with TRBJ2-1; TRBD2 aligns across 8 bases. V shed 5 bases, J shed 3 bases, and the junction held 6 bases outside the gene matches. Germline CDR1 is MNHEY and CDR2 is SVGEGT. The CDR3 consists of 15 residues.

This clone showed up just a few times. The V call is TRBV2, the J call TRBJ2-1; 10 bases line up with TRBD2. The CDR3 extends over 14 amino acids. The germline V gene encodes CDR1 SNHLY and CDR2 FYNNEI. The V segment lost 5 bases and the J segment 9 bases; nucleotides outside the gene matches: 7. CDR3 in DNA: TGTGCCAGCAGTACCCTAGCGGGAGTCAGTGAGCAGTTCTTC. This sequence encodes CASSTLAGVSEQFF.

The chain joins TRBV4-1 to TRBJ2-6; TRBD1 aligns across 7 bases. Trimming took 2 bases from V and 1 from J; bases not matched to a gene: 5. There are 17 residues in the CDR3. Germline V lookup: CDR1 MGHRA, CDR2 YSYEKL. The CDR3 region has the DNA TGCGCCAGCAGCCAAACACAGACAGGGTCTGGGGCCAACGTCCTGACTTTC. It is translated as CASSQTQTGSGANVLTF.

The rearrangement joins TRBV3-1 (or the pseudogene TRBV3-2) to TRBJ1-6; tentative D call: TRBD1 (6 bases). Trimming left V 2 bases short and J 10 bases short, with 12 bases between. The germline CDR1 and CDR2 sequences are LGHDT and YNNKEL (reference sequence). The CDR3 extends over 14 amino acids. The CDR3 sequence: CASSQQGQGSPLHF. CDR3 DNA sequence: TGTGCCAGCAGCCAACAGGGGCAGGGGTCACCCCTCCACTTT.

The chain carries TRBV4-2 and TRBJ1-1; D is unclear. V lost 3 bases and J 8 bases, leaving 10 bases between the germline ends. Germline V gives CDR1 LGHNA, CDR2 YNFKEQ. The CDR3 spans 12 residues. The DNA of the CDR3 is TGTGCCAGCAGCCAGGGCACGGAAGAAGCTTTCTTT. As protein: CASSQGTEEAFF.

The chain uses TRBV5-1 and TRBJ1-1, with TRBD1 identical over 7 bases. This CDR3 has 15 residues. V was pared by 1 base and J by 3 bases, with 6 bases of the junction left unmatched. CDR1 is SGHRS, CDR2 YFSETQ, per germline. CDR3: CASSLFSGGDTEAFF. CDR3 coding DNA: TGCGCCAGCAGCTTGTTCTCAGGGGGGGACACTGAAGCTTTCTTT.

The genes are TRBV5-1 and TRBJ1-1, with a possible D match to TRBD1 (5 bases). Germline CDR1 reads SGHRS; CDR2 reads YFSETQ. V was shortened by 4 bases and J by 1 base, with 11 bases between the two germline ends. The CDR3 length is 14 residues. CDR3 bases: TGCGCCAGCAGCCCCGGGACTGCGAACACTGAAGCTTTCTTT. This codes for CASSPGTANTEAFF.